This T cell receptor (beta chain) was identified during a study of tumor-infiltrating lymphocytes in primary liver carcinoma. Across the study: Productive TCRbeta read counts per sample ran from roughly 3.6 to 7.5 million and were similar across tissue types.

Joint extraction of RNA and DNA used 20-30 mg of bulk tissue that was unsorted. Tumor samples each held over 80% viable tumor cells. Using a constant-region primer together with ProtoScript II reverse transcriptase, TCR beta cDNA was made from roughly 540 ng of total RNA. Slightly modified ARM-PCR, run as three nested multiplex PCR rounds, produced the TCR beta libraries. Use of TRBV1-TRBV30 forward primers with a C-beta reverse primer characterized the first two PCR rounds, which lasted about 10 cycles each. Each CDR3 protein gets one entry after TCRdb re-called the multiplex PCR reads with MiXCR. Here the sample spans approximately 64,000 distinct CDR3 sequences, over 60% being singletons. This clonotype turned up a few times. Its antigen is not identified. A much larger clonotype is one base distant, so this may be a read error. Germline values: CDR1 LGHNT, CDR2 FRNRAP. Trimming removed 7 bases from V and 0 bases from J, with 11 bases in between. This CDR3 is built from 14 residues.

Study-level points and caveats: Blood had a significantly lower top-250-clone fraction than tumors did (p = 0.039). The study found only about 7.5-24% of top clones in all five tumor regions.

This sequence joins TRBV12-5 and TRBJ2-3; D gene unclear. The source material was liver tumor tissue from sampling region 4. Described subset: tumor region T4, right-lateral pole. This clonotype was sampled from a man aged 40-55 years with primary liver carcinoma and hepatitis B virus infection. The DNA of the CDR3 is TGTGCTAGTGCGGTCATAACTAGCACAGATACGCAGTATTTT. This sequence encodes CASAVITSTDTQYF.